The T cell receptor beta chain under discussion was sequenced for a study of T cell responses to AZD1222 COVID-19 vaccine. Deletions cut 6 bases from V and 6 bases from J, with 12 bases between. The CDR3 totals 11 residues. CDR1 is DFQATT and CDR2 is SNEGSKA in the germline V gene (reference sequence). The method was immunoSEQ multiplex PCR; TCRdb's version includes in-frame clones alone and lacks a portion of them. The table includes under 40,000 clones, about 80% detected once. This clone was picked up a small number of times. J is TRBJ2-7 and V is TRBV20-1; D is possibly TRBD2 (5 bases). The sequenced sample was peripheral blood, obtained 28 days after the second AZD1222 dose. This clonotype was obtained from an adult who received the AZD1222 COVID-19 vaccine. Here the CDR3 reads CSAQIRGEQYF. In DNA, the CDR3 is TGCAGTGCACAGATTCGGGGCGAGCAGTACTTC.